This TCR beta chain was identified during a study of blood T cell repertoires in COVID-19. Turning to the study itself: Material from acute and convalescent COVID-19 was sourced from the United States, Italy and Spain. In each case, the material was cDNA or gDNA derived from T cells, B-cell-depleted T cells, or PBMCs.

Everyone who took part was roughly 18 to 89 years old, and they came from about two dozen US areas. A COVID-19 case had been met by exposed participants during the 2 weeks before study entry. Libraries were prepared by immunoSEQ multiplex PCR; TCRdb keeps only in-frame clonotypes and omits some of them. The repertoire includes 350,000 to 400,000 clones, approximately 90% of them detected once, and 0.7% to 0.95% sits in the top ten. The germline CDR1 and CDR2 sequences are SGDLS and YYNGEE. The CDR3 is made up of 14 amino acids. The V and J ends lost 3 bases and 1 base respectively, with 8 bases between them.

This clonotype originated in a woman aged 35 to 49 who had been exposed to COVID-19. Specimen: PBMCs or T cells enriched from blood (not recorded which). The chain links TRBV9 to TRBJ1-3; D unresolved. CDR3 residues: CASSEGGSGNTIYF. The CDR3, as DNA: TGTGCCAGCAGCGAGGGAGGGTCTGGAAACACCATATATTTT.